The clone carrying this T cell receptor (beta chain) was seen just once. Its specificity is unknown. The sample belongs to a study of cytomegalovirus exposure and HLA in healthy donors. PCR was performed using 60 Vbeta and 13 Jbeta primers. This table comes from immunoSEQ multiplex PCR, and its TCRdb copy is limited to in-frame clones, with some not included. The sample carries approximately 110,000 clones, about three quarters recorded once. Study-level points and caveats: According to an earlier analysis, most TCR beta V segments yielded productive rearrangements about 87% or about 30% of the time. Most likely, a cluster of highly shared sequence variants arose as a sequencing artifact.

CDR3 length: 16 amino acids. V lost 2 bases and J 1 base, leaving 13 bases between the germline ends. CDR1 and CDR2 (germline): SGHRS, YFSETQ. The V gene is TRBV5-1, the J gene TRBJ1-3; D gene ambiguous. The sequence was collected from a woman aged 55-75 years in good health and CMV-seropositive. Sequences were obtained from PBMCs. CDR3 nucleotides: TGCGCCAGCAGCTTTGGGCCCCGCAATTCTGGAAACACCATATATTTT. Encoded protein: CASSFGPRNSGNTIYF.